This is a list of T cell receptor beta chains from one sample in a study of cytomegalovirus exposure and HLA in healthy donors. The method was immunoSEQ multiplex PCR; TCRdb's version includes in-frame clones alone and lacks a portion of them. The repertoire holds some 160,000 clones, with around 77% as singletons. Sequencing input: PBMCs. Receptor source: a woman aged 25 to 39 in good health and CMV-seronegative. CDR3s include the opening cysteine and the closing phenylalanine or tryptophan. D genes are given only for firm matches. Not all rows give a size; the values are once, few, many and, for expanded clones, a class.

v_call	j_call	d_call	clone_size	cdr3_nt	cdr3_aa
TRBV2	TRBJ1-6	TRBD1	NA	TGTGCCAGCATGACAGGGTTGGGTATGATTTCACCCCTCCACTTT	CASMTGLGMISPLHF
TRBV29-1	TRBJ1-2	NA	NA	TGCAGCGTTGGTCGTCAGGTCGGCTACACCTTC	CSVGRQVGYTF
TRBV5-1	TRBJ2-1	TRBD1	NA	TGCGCCAGCAGCTACGGGACAGGGGGCGAGTTTGAGCAGTTCTTC	CASSYGTGGEFEQFF
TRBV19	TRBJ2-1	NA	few	TGTGCCAGTACCGTCGGGACTTACTCCTACAATGAGCAGTTCTTC	CASTVGTYSYNEQFF
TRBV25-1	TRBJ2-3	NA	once	TGTGCCAGCAGGGAGGACTCTAACCCCACAGATACGCAGTATTTT	CASREDSNPTDTQYF
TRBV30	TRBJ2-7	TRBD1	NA	TGTGCCTGGAGGAGACGGGACAGGTGGGGTGTGGAGCAGTACTTC	CAWRRRDRWGVEQYF
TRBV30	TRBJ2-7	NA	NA	TGTGCCTGGAACAGGGCTTACGAGCAGTACTTC	CAWNRAYEQYF
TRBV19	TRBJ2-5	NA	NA	TGTGCCAGTACCCCCTCCAGGGCAGAAGAGACCCAGTACTTC	CASTPSRAEETQYF
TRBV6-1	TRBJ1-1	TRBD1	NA	TGTGCCAGGTACCTCCAGGGGGAGAACACTGAAGCTTTCTTT	CARYLQGENTEAFF
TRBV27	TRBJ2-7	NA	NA	TGTGCCAGCAGTTTATCGTCCCGCCCCGGGGGCTACGAGCAGTACTTC	CASSLSSRPGGYEQYF
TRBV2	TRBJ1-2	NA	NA	TGTGCCACCCCGGTAAGGGGCGCGAGGTATGGCTACCCCTTC	CATPVRGARYGYPF
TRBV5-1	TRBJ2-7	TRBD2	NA	TGCGCCAGCAGCTTGAGTACTAGCGGGAGCGGTAACGAGCAGTACTTC	CASSLSTSGSGNEQYF